This T cell receptor (beta chain) is from a study of cytomegalovirus exposure and HLA in healthy donors. Findings of the study overall: Immune exposure information comprised only CMV serostatus. The study listed approximately 160 cytomegalovirus-associated TCR beta chains.

In regard to this clone: Its specificity is not known.

CDR1 and CDR2 (germline): MNHEY, SMNVEV (reference sequence). The CDR3 has 15 amino acids. V lost 2 bases and J 0 bases, leaving 11 bases between the germline ends. The PCR ran on 60 Vbeta and 13 Jbeta primers. Assay used: immunoSEQ multiplex PCR; TCRdb lists only in-frame clones, some missing. Of some 85,000 clones listed, more than 70% were seen once; the top ten hold 3.7%. This receptor was taken from a young man in good health and CMV-seronegative. The sequenced material came from PBMCs. This chain uses TRBV27 with TRBJ2-7; D may be TRBD2 (6 bases). CDR3 amino acids: CASSLVGLSSYEQYF. The CDR3 DNA sequence: TGTGCCAGCAGTTTAGTGGGACTGAGCTCCTACGAGCAGTACTTC.